This T cell receptor (beta chain) was sequenced in a study of shared clonotypes between healthy human individuals. Clones were sequenced by immunoSEQ multiplex PCR, and TCRdb holds only the in-frame ones, with some missing. The sample shows 100,000 or so clones, less than 80% of them seen only once. A remark on this clone: The target antigen is unknown.

CD8 memory was a combination of CD45RO+ cells and CCR7-negative CD45RA+ TemRA cells. Regarding the study as a whole: Large sequencing depth failed to make sorted-subset sequencing complete, rarefaction showed. For naive CD4 cells, approximately 4.7% of clonotypes were shared across a handful of donors. Naive subsets generally exceeded memory subsets in estimated richness.

Germline-derived CDR1 and CDR2 are MDHEN and SYDVKM. This CDR3 spans 16 amino acids. The V and J ends lost 6 bases and 6 bases respectively, with 20 bases between them. Material: memory CD8+ T cells sorted from blood. The subset is: CD45RO+ cells pooled with CCR7-negative TemRA cells. The chain couples TRBV28 to TRBJ1-4; D uncertain. This receptor was obtained from a woman younger than 45 in good health. The CDR3 spells CASSTRVDNTHEKLFF. Written as DNA, the CDR3 is TGTGCCAGCAGCACTAGGGTTGACAATACCCATGAAAAACTGTTTTTT. Filled out from reference TRBV28 and TRBJ1-4, the complete variable domain reads DVKVTQSSRYLVKRTGEKVFLECVQDMDHENMFWYRQDPGLGLRLIYFSYDVKMKEKGDIPEGYSVSREKKERFSLILESASTNQTSMYLCASSTRVDNTHEKLFFGSGTQLSVL.